This TCR beta chain was obtained from a study of human T cells and chemical hapten exposure. Study at large: Yields of TCR per sample differed, chiefly owing to small differences in pooled library volume.

Time point given: healthy volunteer bleed at 6 weeks. Sequencing started from total RNA isolated from unfractionated whole blood. TCRdb redid the calling of the RACE reads with MiXCR, one entry per CDR3 protein. Of tens of thousands of distinct CDR3 sequences in the sample, about 9% were seen once. Study observations and caveats: DPC sensitization left the count of TCRs above 1 in 1000 unchanged.

Remarks on this clonotype: The antigen is unknown.

This TCR derives from a male donor in good health. Some clones in this sample may be carry-over from other donors' samples. The sequencing sample was made of whole blood.

The CDR3, as DNA: TGTGCCAGCAGCCAACAGGGTGAAAAACTGTTTTTT. This translates into CASSQQGEKLFF. The genes are TRBV3-2 and TRBJ1-4; TRBD1, the table's D call, lacks a check against the DNA. TRBV3-2 is annotated as a pseudogene. This CDR3 spans 12 amino acids.